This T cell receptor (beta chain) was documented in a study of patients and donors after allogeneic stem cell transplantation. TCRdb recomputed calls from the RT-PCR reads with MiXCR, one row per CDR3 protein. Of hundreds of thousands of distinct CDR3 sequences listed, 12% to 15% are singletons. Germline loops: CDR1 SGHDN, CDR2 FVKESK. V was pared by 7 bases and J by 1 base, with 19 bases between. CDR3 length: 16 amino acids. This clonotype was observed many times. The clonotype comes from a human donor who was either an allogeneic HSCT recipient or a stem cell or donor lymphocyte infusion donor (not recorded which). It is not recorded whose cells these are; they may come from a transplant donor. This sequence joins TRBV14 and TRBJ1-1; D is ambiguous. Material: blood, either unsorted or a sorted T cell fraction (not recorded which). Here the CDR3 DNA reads TGTGCCAGCACCCCTCAGGCCTTATTACCGAACACTGAAGCTTTCTTT. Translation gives CASTPQALLPNTEAFF.